The 24 T cell receptor beta chains below all came from one sample that was sequenced in a study of PD-1 blockade in classical Hodgkin lymphoma. Sequencing was performed with immunoSEQ multiplex PCR; in TCRdb, only in-frame clones are kept and a portion is missing. The repertoire holds about 90,000 clones, nearly 90% seen once, with around a tenth in the top ten. Following autologous stem cell transplantation, relapse occurred in every patient, and exposure to brentuximab vedotin varied. The specimen was peripheral blood mononuclear cells (PBMCs), collected before the second cycle of nivolumab. The receptors shown here come from a human donor with classical Hodgkin lymphoma.

The gene calls are TRBV28 and TRBJ1-2, with 8 positions matching TRBD1. V gave up 3 bases and J gave up 8 bases; unmatched junction bases: 2. CDR3 length: 12 amino acids. Germline assignment: CDR1 MDHEN and CDR2 SYDVKM. CDR3 region: CASSLGTGGYTF. DNA for the CDR3: TGTGCCAGCAGTTTGGGGACAGGCGGCTACACCTTC.

This chain uses TRBV14 with TRBJ2-7; D call uncertain. The germline CDR1 and CDR2 sequences are SGHDN and FVKESK. V was cut by 1 base and J by 2 bases, with 3 bases left in between. The CDR3 runs 12 residues. CDR3 in DNA: TGTGCCAGCAGCCAAGTCACCTACGAGCAGTACTTC. Residues: CASSQVTYEQYF.

This clone was recorded only once. Other DNA sequences in this sample translate to the same CDR3. The chain recombines TRBV7-2 with TRBJ2-5; perhaps TRBD2 as D (6 bases). This CDR3 contains 13 residues. The V gene's germline CDR1 is SGHTA and CDR2 FQGNSA. Trimming pared 1 base from V and 5 bases from J, leaving 8 bases between. The CDR3 here is CASSLGGRETQYF. CDR3 nucleotide sequence: TGTGCCAGCAGCTTAGGGGGGAGGGAGACCCAGTACTTC.

The chain has TRBV19 and TRBJ1-5; tentative D call: TRBD1 (6 bases). The CDR3 contains 14 residues. The V gene's germline CDR1 is LNHDA and CDR2 SQIVND (reference sequence). V dropped 2 bases and J dropped 5 bases, with 10 bases sitting between them. The CDR3 loop is CASSILGADQPQHF. CDR3 nucleotides: TGTGCCAGTAGTATACTGGGGGCGGATCAGCCCCAGCATTTT.

This clone was counted a few times. The chain employs TRBV7-9 and TRBJ1-1; D remains ambiguous. V lost 5 bases, J lost 2 bases, and 6 bases lay in between. From germline, CDR1 is SEHNR and CDR2 FQNEAQ (reference sequence). This CDR3 region has 12 residues. CDR3 in DNA: TGTGCCAGCAGCCAGAAAAACACTGAAGCTTTCTTT. Its protein product is CASSQKNTEAFF.

The rearrangement joins TRBV10-3 to TRBJ2-7; 14 nucleotides align to TRBD2. CDR1 is ENHRY and CDR2 is SYGVKD in the germline V gene. V lost 8 bases and J lost 2; bases outside the gene matches: 14. CDR3 size: 18 residues. CDR3 nucleotides: TGTGCCATCTTAAGGAGACGGACTAGCGGGGGGAAGACCTACGAGCAGTACTTC. This gives the protein CAILRRRTSGGKTYEQYF.

The J gene is TRBJ2-1, the V gene TRBV4-1; 8 positions agree with TRBD2. The CDR3 is made up of 15 amino acids. V was clipped by 1 base and J by 8 bases; unmatched bases: 7. CDR1 is MGHRA, CDR2 YSYEKL, per germline. The CDR3 spells CASSQGGGGKDEQFF. The DNA for the CDR3 is TGCGCCAGCAGCCAAGGCGGCGGGGGGAAGGATGAGCAGTTCTTC.

Regarding this clone: The junction shows a germline mismatch at one end, possibly a read error. The chain uses TRBV7-7 and TRBJ2-1; D gene ambiguous. Germline assignment: CDR1 SSHAT and CDR2 FNYEAQ (reference sequence). The CDR3 loop spans 13 amino acids. Here the CDR3 reads CASSLGPYNEQFF. In DNA form, the CDR3 reads TGTGCTAGCAGCTTAGGCCCCTACAATGAGCAGTTCTTC.

The V and J genes are TRBV6-6 and TRBJ1-4, with 7 bases fitting TRBD1. Trimming removed 6 bases from V and 6 bases from J; junction bases left unmatched: 10. There are 15 residues in the CDR3. Per germline, CDR1 MNHNY and CDR2 SVGAGI (reference sequence). CDR3 in DNA: TGTGCCAGCAGACTTCGACAGGGAACGGATGAAAAACTGTTTTTT. Its translation is CASRLRQGTDEKLFF.

This clone has a single count. The rearrangement joins TRBV28 to TRBJ2-5; 7 positions match TRBD1. Looked up from germline, CDR1 is MDHEN and CDR2 is SYDVKM. Losses at the gene ends were 6 bases for V and 2 bases for J; bases not matched to a gene: 3. The CDR3 is made up of 13 amino acids. As DNA, the CDR3 is TGTGCCAGCAGCGACAGGGTACAAGAGACCCAGTACTTC. It translates to CASSDRVQETQYF.

The chain joins TRBV9 to TRBJ2-7; no clear D. CDR1 is SGDLS, CDR2 YYNGEE, per germline. The V end lost 4 bases, the J end lost 4 bases, and 18 bases lay between the germline ends. This CDR3 comprises 15 residues. The CDR3 loop reads CASSIGIGPAYEQYF. The DNA of the CDR3 is TGTGCCAGCAGCATTGGGATCGGGCCCGCGTACGAGCAGTACTTC. Variable domain in full (rest from reference TRBV9 and TRBJ2-7): DSGVTQTPKHLITATGQRVTLRCSPRSGDLSVYWYQQSLDQGLQFLIQYYNGEERAKGNILERFSAQQFPDLHSELNLSSLELGDSALYFCASSIGIGPAYEQYFGPGTRLTVT.

This clone was seen a handful of times. V and J are TRBV28 and TRBJ2-7; D may be TRBD1 or TRBD2 (5 bases each). V was trimmed by 4 bases and J by 0 bases, leaving 16 bases between them. The CDR3 is 16 residues long. Germline V lookup: CDR1 MDHEN, CDR2 SYDVKM. The CDR3 region has the DNA TGTGCCAGCAGTTGGGCCCCCGGGGCAATCTCCTACGAGCAGTACTTC. This codes for CASSWAPGAISYEQYF.

The rearrangement uses TRBV10-1 and TRBJ2-1; no clear D. The CDR3 consists of 13 residues. Germline V gene lookup returns CDR1 WNHNN and CDR2 SYGVQD (reference sequence). This CDR3 is CPRKGLPSNEQFF. As DNA, the CDR3 is TGCCCGCGAAAGGGCCTACCCAGCAATGAGCAGTTCTTC.

The chain employs TRBV27 and TRBJ2-1; 7 bases map to TRBD2. This CDR3 contains 14 residues. J lost 6 bases, V lost 2 bases, and 4 bases had no gene match. Germline V gene data show CDR1 as MNHEY and CDR2 as SMNVEV (reference sequence). CDR3 sequence: CASSLRGGSNEQFF. CDR3 sequence (DNA): TGTGCCAGCAGTTTACGCGGGGGTTCCAATGAGCAGTTCTTC.

The rearrangement links TRBV5-5 to TRBJ2-1; tentatively, D is TRBD2 (6 bases). Germline V gene data show CDR1 as SGHKS and CDR2 as YYEKEE (reference sequence). CDR3 length equals 16 residues. Trimming left V 1 base short and J 2 bases short, with 13 bases between. CDR3 sequence: CASSLFGSDPYNEQFF. Written as DNA, the CDR3 is TGTGCCAGCAGCTTGTTCGGGAGCGATCCCTACAATGAGCAGTTCTTC.

The V gene is TRBV7-8, the J gene TRBJ2-1; D unclear. The ends were cut back, 3 bases at V and 5 bases at J, with 8 bases in the middle. Germline V gives CDR1 SGHVS, CDR2 FQNEAQ. CDR3 length: 13 amino acids. CDR3 residues: CASSFVQDNEQFF. DNA of the CDR3: TGTGCCAGCAGCTTTGTCCAAGACAATGAGCAGTTCTTC.

This clone was recorded only once. V is TRBV18 and J is TRBJ2-7, with TRBD1 matching 8 bases. Trimming took 0 bases from V and 2 from J; bases not matched to a gene: 3. Germline CDR1 KGHSH, CDR2 LQKENI. The CDR3 totals 15 residues. The CDR3 sequence is CASSPPRTGTYEQYF. Here the CDR3 DNA reads TGTGCCAGCTCACCACCGAGGACAGGGACCTACGAGCAGTACTTC.

This clone was seen once. V usage is TRBV19 and J usage is TRBJ1-1, with 12 positions matching TRBD1. Germline lookup yields CDR1 LNHDA and CDR2 SQIVND (reference sequence). Trimming removed 3 bases from V and 3 bases from J; junction bases left unmatched: 2. The CDR3 totals 15 residues. CDR3 protein: CASSIGTGGYTEAFF. CDR3 coding DNA: TGTGCCAGTAGTATTGGGACAGGGGGCTACACTGAAGCTTTCTTT.

This clone was detected only once. Other DNA sequences from this sample encode an identical CDR3 as well. This rearrangement joins TRBV19 to TRBJ2-5; 11 bases match TRBD2. CDR3 length: 13 amino acids. Germline CDR1 LNHDA, CDR2 SQIVND (reference sequence). V trimming: 6 bases; J trimming: 4 bases; junction bases outside the gene matches: 1. The CDR3 bases are TGTGCCAGTAGGCTAGCGGGAGGAGAGACCCAGTACTTC. Its protein product is CASRLAGGETQYF.

On this clone: This same CDR3 is encoded by further DNA sequences in the sample. The rearrangement uses TRBV7-9 and TRBJ2-7; no definite D call. Germline values: CDR1 SEHNR, CDR2 FQNEAQ (reference sequence). Trimming took off 4 bases at V and 4 bases at J, with 5 bases between the two ends. This CDR3 is built from 11 residues. Here the CDR3 DNA reads TGTGCCAGCAGCTCCGCTTACGAGCAGTACTTC. Translated, it gives CASSSAYEQYF.

The rearrangement links TRBV6-5 to TRBJ1-1; 8 bases fit TRBD1. The germline CDR1 and CDR2 sequences are MNHEY and SVGAGI. Trimming removed 2 bases from V and 1 base from J; junction bases left unmatched: 3. The CDR3 runs to 15 residues. As DNA, the CDR3 is TGTGCCAGCAGTTACCCAGGACAGGGGAACACTGAAGCTTTCTTT. Its protein is CASSYPGQGNTEAFF.

The chain recombines TRBV6-1 with TRBJ2-7; 7 nucleotides align to TRBD2. V trimming: 6 bases; J trimming: 2 bases; junction bases outside the gene matches: 7. The CDR3 has 14 residues. Germline loops: CDR1 MNHNS, CDR2 SASEGT. As DNA, the CDR3 is TGTGCCAGCAGCGCACGGGAGGCCCCCTACGAGCAGTACTTC. This gives the protein CASSAREAPYEQYF.

The chain recombines TRBV28 with TRBJ2-7, with D maybe TRBD1 (5 bases). The CDR3 loop spans 16 amino acids. Trimming removed 3 bases at V and 4 bases at J, with 19 bases between. Germline CDR1 reads MDHEN; CDR2 reads SYDVKM. This CDR3 is CASSFNRQIPGYEQYF. In DNA, the CDR3 is TGTGCCAGCAGTTTTAACCGACAGATCCCGGGTTACGAGCAGTACTTC.

Regarding this clone: Germline and junction disagree at one end, which may indicate a read error. This chain uses TRBV30 with TRBJ2-1; possibly TRBD2 for D (5 bases). Per the germline V gene, CDR1 is GTSNPN and CDR2 is SVGIG (reference sequence). The CDR3 length is 12 residues. The CDR3 loop is CAWRETGVITLF. CDR3 nucleotide sequence: TGTGCCTGGAGAGAAACCGGGGTCATAACGCTCTTC.